This TCR beta chain was sequenced during a study of T cell responses to AZD1222 COVID-19 vaccine (dated by TCRdb to the early 2020s). Regarding the study in general: A total of 230 to 250 trial participants underwent TCR sequencing, of whom nearly 210 received two doses of AZD1222 and about 25 received two doses of the MenACWY control vaccine. Trial participants were enrolled by age into subgroups of 18-55, 56-69 and 70-plus years, and roughly 160, 29 and 62 TCR-sequenced participants, respectively, were included in these subgroups. General study outcomes and caveats: Participants were mostly white British and included more females than males, and it was suggested by the authors that clonal diversity may have been underestimated. The vaccine-associated CD4 TCRs covered the entire spike protein, and the dominant responses fell in regions 160-218 and 743-854. Reportedly, close to half of the unique spike-specific TCRs recognized epitopes lying outside the regions that are mutated in the B.1.351 and B.1.1.7 variants. Conclusions about previously exposed vaccinees are limited because only a handful of AZD1222 recipients were SARS-CoV-2 seropositive at baseline. Spike-specific TCR breadth and depth rose significantly after two AZD1222 doses compared with day 0 and with MenACWY recipients. In the small 56-69-year group, the increase in depth fell short of significance, most likely because of low power. Because no day 14 peak-response samples were available, repertoires were characterized only after the peak T cell response.

Turning to this clone: The specificity of this receptor is unknown. Base qualities were left out, and no much larger clone turns up one base away.

What the time point label conveys for this sample: about 28 days (+/-7) after the second vaccine dose. AZD1222 recipients whose second dose came at about 4 weeks and those whose second dose came at about 12 weeks were combined into one group, since spike-specific TCR depth and breadth did not differ between the two schedules. The vaccinee samples were drawn from two UK trials, COV001 and COV002, one of which was a single-blind randomized controlled phase 2/3 trial testing AZD1222 (ChAdOx1 nCoV-19) in healthy adults. For TCRbeta chain sequencing, PBMC samples from trial participants were taken at day 0 and at day 28 after the second dose. The CDR3 regions of human TCRbeta chains were analyzed by immunosequencing. The paper's data handling went like this. TCRs in the repertoires were compared against a reference library of SARS-CoV-2-specific TCRs that had been generated with the MIRA antigen-specificity platform. Breadth meant the fraction of unique TCRs that were SARS-CoV-2-associated, whereas depth meant the fraction of total T cells that were SARS-CoV-2-associated. Using the MIRA data, each spike-specific TCR was assigned both to the spike region to which the TCR was reactive and to a CD4 or CD8 class. Log10-transformed breadth and depth values were compared by one-way ANOVA with Sidak's multiple comparisons tests. TCRdb took this table from immuneACCESS and kept in-frame rearrangements with V and J called. Such tables lack part of the clones; where checked against another copy, unresolved V genes explain under half of the gap, and the rest is unexplained. The V and J calls and clone size come from that table; D and trimming were worked out from the DNA. The sample includes about 160,000 clones, with approximately 94% observed a single time. 5.1% of the sample comes from the top ten.

Trimming costs V 7 bases and J 2 bases, and their ends lie 11 bases apart. Its CDR3 holds 13 amino acids, cysteine through phenylalanine. Kept here is only the CDR3 DNA, which spans 39 bases and is read in frame from base 1. Based on the germline V gene, the CDR1 and CDR2 sequences are WSHSY and SAAADI. Sequencing was performed on peripheral blood, taken 28 days after the second AZD1222 dose. This clonotype was obtained from an adult who received the AZD1222 COVID-19 vaccine. The chain uses TRBV10-2 and TRBJ1-2; TRBD1 is a possible D gene, resting on 5 matching bases. The DNA sequence is as follows: TGCGCCAGCACTAGGGACGGAAACTATGGCTACACCTTC. Translated, it reads CASTRDGNYGYTF.